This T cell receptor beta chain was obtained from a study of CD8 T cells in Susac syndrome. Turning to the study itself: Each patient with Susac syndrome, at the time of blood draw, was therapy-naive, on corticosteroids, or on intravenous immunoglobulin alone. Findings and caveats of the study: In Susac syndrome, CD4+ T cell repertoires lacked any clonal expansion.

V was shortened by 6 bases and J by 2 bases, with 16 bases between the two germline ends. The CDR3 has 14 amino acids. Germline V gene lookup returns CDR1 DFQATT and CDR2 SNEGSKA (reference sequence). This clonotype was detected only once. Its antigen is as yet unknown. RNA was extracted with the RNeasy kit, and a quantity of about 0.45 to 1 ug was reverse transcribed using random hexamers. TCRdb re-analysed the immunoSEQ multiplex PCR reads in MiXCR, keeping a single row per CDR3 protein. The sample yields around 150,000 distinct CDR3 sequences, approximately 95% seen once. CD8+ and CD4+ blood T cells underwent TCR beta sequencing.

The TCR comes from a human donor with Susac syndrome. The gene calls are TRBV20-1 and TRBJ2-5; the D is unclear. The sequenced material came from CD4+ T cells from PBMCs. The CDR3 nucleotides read TGCAGTGCCTCCCCCGTGCTGGCACAAGAGACCCAGTACTTC. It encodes CSASPVLAQETQYF.